Each of the 17 T cell receptor beta chains below was sequenced from the same sample in a study of T cells after yellow fever vaccination. TCRdb passed the 5' RACE reads through MiXCR, listing each CDR3 protein once. The repertoire has 200,000 to 250,000 distinct CDR3 sequences, 6.9% of them found once; the top ten carry approximately 0.84%. The material was CD4+ T cells sorted from PBMCs, obtained 15 days after the yellow fever booster vaccination. These receptors all come from a man aged 30 to 45 who received the YFV17D yellow fever vaccine.

The sample holds a few counts of this clonotype. The V gene is TRBV20-1, the J gene TRBJ1-5; 11 nucleotides align to TRBD1. Germline CDR1 is DFQATT and CDR2 is SNEGSKA (reference sequence). The junction had 5 bases not matched to a gene; V was cut back by 1 base and J by 3 bases. This CDR3 has 16 amino acids. The CDR3 spells CSARVAGQGVNQPQHF. The CDR3, as DNA: TGCAGTGCTAGAGTCGCGGGACAGGGGGTCAATCAGCCCCAGCATTTT.

In this sample, this clonotype turned up a few times. The chain links TRBV20-1 to TRBJ2-1, with a tentative D call TRBD2 (6 bases). The CDR3 contains 15 residues. V gave up 3 bases and J gave up 1 base, with 13 bases separating them. The germline gives CDR1 DFQATT, CDR2 SNEGSKA (reference sequence). The CDR3 loop is CSARPLGGSYNEQFF. The CDR3 DNA reads TGCAGTGCTAGGCCGCTGGGGGGATCCTACAATGAGCAGTTCTTC.

In regard to this clonotype: A much larger clone differs by one base, so this may be a read error. The V call is TRBV12-3 or TRBV12-4, the J call TRBJ2-2; possible D gene TRBD2, 6 bases. The CDR3 runs 13 residues. In DNA form, the CDR3 reads TGTTCCAGCAGTTTACGGGAGACCGGGGAGCTGTTTTTT. Protein: CSSSLRETGELFF.

This clonotype was seen only a few times. The CDR3 here is CATSDLGTGANTGELFF. CDR3 nucleotides: TGTGCCACCAGTGATTTGGGCACAGGAGCGAACACCGGGGAGCTGTTTTTT. The V and J genes are TRBV24-1 and TRBJ2-2; D perhaps matches TRBD1 (5 bases). The CDR3 contains 17 residues. Between the trimmed V and J ends, which lost 0 bases and 0 bases, there was a span of 10 bases. CDR1 and CDR2 (germline): KGHDR, SFDVKD.

The chain has TRBV10-3 and TRBJ2-7; TRBD2 matches at 10 bases. CDR1 is ENHRY, CDR2 SYGVKD, per germline. V lost 3 bases, J lost 3 bases, and 8 bases stayed unmatched. CDR3 length: 16 residues. The CDR3 region has the DNA TGTGCCATCAGTGACATACGGACTAGCGGAAGCTACGAGCAGTACTTC. It translates to CAISDIRTSGSYEQYF.

In this sample, this clonotype turned up a few times. The rearrangement uses TRBV6-2 or TRBV6-3 and TRBJ2-4; D not resolved. Germline loops: CDR1 MNHEY, CDR2 SVGEGT. This CDR3 has 15 residues. The V end was cut by 0 bases, the J end by 3 bases, with 9 bases between. The CDR3 nucleotides read TGTGCCAGCAGTTACTCAGACACCCACAAAAACATTCAGTACTTC. Encoded protein: CASSYSDTHKNIQYF.

This clonotype was observed a few times. The rearrangement uses TRBV11-2 and TRBJ1-1; D call uncertain. Germline assignment: CDR1 SGHAT and CDR2 FQNNGV. V lost 5 bases, J lost 1 base, and 11 bases lay in between. The CDR3 sequence is 14 residues long. Here the CDR3 DNA reads TGTGCCAGCAGCCGAAGGCGCTCGAACACTGAAGCTTTCTTT. This encodes CASSRRRSNTEAFF.

This clonotype was seen repeatedly, ten times or more. The V and J genes are TRBV10-3 and TRBJ2-2; TRBD1 might be the D (6 bases). CDR3 length equals 14 residues. Looked up from germline, CDR1 is ENHRY and CDR2 is SYGVKD. V was shortened by 8 bases and J by 1 base, with 11 bases between the two germline ends. The CDR3 DNA follows: TGTGCCATCTCCCCGGGACAGAACACCGGGGAGCTGTTTTTT. Its protein is CAISPGQNTGELFF.

This clonotype was detected only a few times. The chain couples TRBV3-1 to TRBJ2-7; 12 nucleotides agree with TRBD2. The CDR3 contains 15 residues. Germline V lookup: CDR1 LGHDT, CDR2 YNNKEL (reference sequence). V trimming: 5 bases; J trimming: 7 bases; junction bases outside the gene matches: 9. Here the CDR3 reads CASSSPGTSGFEQYF. The CDR3 DNA sequence: TGTGCCAGCAGCTCCCCCGGGACTAGCGGGTTTGAGCAGTACTTC.

This clonotype was seen many times. The chain is built from TRBV12-3 or TRBV12-4 and TRBJ2-2; D call uncertain. The CDR3 has 13 amino acids. Trimming stripped 5 bases from V and 2 bases from J, with 6 bases between. CDR3 amino acids: CASSGINTGELFF. In DNA, the CDR3 is TGTGCCAGCAGTGGGATTAACACCGGGGAGCTGTTTTTT.

Many counts were recorded for this clonotype. The chain links TRBV5-5 to TRBJ2-5; D is unresolved. The CDR3 consists of 11 residues. The germline CDR1 and CDR2 sequences are SGHKS and YYEKEE (reference sequence). Trimming took off 2 bases at V and 5 bases at J, with 4 bases between the two ends. CDR3 sequence reads: CASSLLETQYF. CDR3 DNA sequence: TGTGCCAGCAGCTTATTGGAGACCCAGTACTTC. Full variable domain (missing parts from reference TRBV5-5 and TRBJ2-5): DAGVTQSPTHLIKTRGQQVTLRCSPISGHKSVSWYQQVLGQGPQFIFQYYEKEERGRGNFPDRFSARQFPNYSSELNVNALLLGDSALYLCASSLLETQYFGPGTRLLVL.

J is TRBJ2-7 and V is TRBV10-3; possibly TRBD2 for D (6 bases). Trimming shortened V by 8 bases and J by 4 bases, and 33 bases separated the two germline ends. Germline CDR1 is ENHRY and CDR2 is SYGVKD. The length of the CDR3 is 19 residues. CDR3 nucleotide sequence: TGTGCCATCTGCTCCACGCGTGTCGGACTCGGGGGAGTAAAATACGAGCAGTACTTC. Protein product: CAICSTRVGLGGVKYEQYF.

This clonotype was detected many times. The chain uses TRBV11-2 and TRBJ2-7; D assignment may be TRBD1 or TRBD2 (5 bases each). Trimming stripped 10 bases from V and 2 bases from J, with 18 bases between. Germline V gives CDR1 SGHAT, CDR2 FQNNGV. The CDR3 is 14 residues long. CDR3 region: CATTDRGRTYEQYF. The CDR3 DNA sequence: TGTGCCACGACCGATCGGGGCAGAACCTACGAGCAGTACTTC.

This clonotype was found many times. The V call is TRBV20-1, the J call TRBJ2-7; 11 bases agree with TRBD2. Looked up from germline, CDR1 is DFQATT and CDR2 is SNEGSKA (reference sequence). The CDR3 extends over 15 amino acids. Trimming removed 1 base from V and 4 bases from J; junction bases left unmatched: 6. The CDR3 spells CSARVGTSGLYEQYF. Here the CDR3 DNA reads TGCAGTGCTAGAGTCGGGACTAGCGGACTGTACGAGCAGTACTTC.

This clonotype was recorded a few times. The V call is TRBV5-1, the J call TRBJ1-1; D is unclear. This CDR3 spans 14 amino acids. V dropped 1 base and J dropped 1 base, with 8 bases sitting between them. Germline V gives CDR1 SGHRS, CDR2 YFSETQ. CDR3 protein: CASSLRYGNTEAFF. The CDR3 nucleotides read TGCGCCAGCAGCTTGCGGTACGGGAACACTGAAGCTTTCTTT.

V gene TRBV4-2 combines with J gene TRBJ2-3; TRBD2 agrees at 12 bases. V lost 9 bases and J lost 5; bases outside the gene matches: 9. This CDR3 is built from 15 residues. Germline CDR1 is LGHNA and CDR2 is YNFKEQ. The CDR3 region is CASQTSGGFRDTQYF. The CDR3 bases are TGTGCCAGTCAGACTAGCGGGGGATTTCGAGATACGCAGTATTTT.

There are a few counts of this clonotype. This sequence joins TRBV11-2 and TRBJ1-1; D unclear. Germline V gene lookup returns CDR1 SGHAT and CDR2 FQNNGV. CDR3 length: 13 amino acids. V was cut by 5 bases and J by 3 bases, with 10 bases left in between. The CDR3 loop reads CASSRLGYTEAFF. CDR3 DNA sequence: TGTGCCAGCAGCCGGTTGGGGTACACTGAAGCTTTCTTT.